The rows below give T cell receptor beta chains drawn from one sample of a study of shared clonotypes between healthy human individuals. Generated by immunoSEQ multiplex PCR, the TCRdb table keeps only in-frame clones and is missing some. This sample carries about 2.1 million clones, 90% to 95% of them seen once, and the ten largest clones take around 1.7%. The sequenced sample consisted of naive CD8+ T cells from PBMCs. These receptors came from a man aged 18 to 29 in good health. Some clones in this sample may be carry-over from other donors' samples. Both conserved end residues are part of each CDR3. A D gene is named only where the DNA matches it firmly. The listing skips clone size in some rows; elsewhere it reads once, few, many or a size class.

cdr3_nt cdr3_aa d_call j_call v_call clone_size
TGTGCCAGCAGCACCCGGGGACACGGGGCCGGGGAGCTGTTTTTT CASSTRGHGAGELFF - TRBJ2-2 TRBV11-1 -
TGTGCCAGCAGCCTAGGGGTGCGAGAGACCCAGTACTTC CASSLGVRETQYF - TRBJ2-5 TRBV7-9 -
TGTGCCAGCAGCTTCTCCGCCGCGAACGAGCAGTACTTC CASSFSAANEQYF - TRBJ2-7 TRBV7-9 -
TGTGCCAGCAGCTCGAGACCACAGGGGGACGGGGCCAACGTCCTGACTTTC CASSSRPQGDGANVLTF TRBD1 TRBJ2-6 TRBV11-2 -
TGCGCCAGCAGCCAAGATGGGGACACTGAAGCTTTCTTT CASSQDGDTEAFF - TRBJ1-1 TRBV4-3 -
TGTGCCAGCAGCCCGTCCCCCCTGGACCAGGGTTACAATGAGCAGTTCTTC CASSPSPLDQGYNEQFF - TRBJ2-1 TRBV12-1 -
TGTGCTAGTGGTCTCAGTTGGGGGTCCTACAATGAGCAGTTCTTC CASGLSWGSYNEQFF - TRBJ2-1 TRBV12-5 -
TGTGCCACCAGCAGAGTACTAGGGGTCGGGACTGAAGCTTTCTTT CATSRVLGVGTEAFF - TRBJ1-1 TRBV15 -
TGTGCCAGCAGTACACTTAGGGAGCGGCGATCCTACGAGCAGTACTTC CASSTLRERRSYEQYF - TRBJ2-7 TRBV2 -
TGTGCCAGCAGCTTCCGCCAGTCGAACACCGGGGAGCTGTTTTTT CASSFRQSNTGELFF - TRBJ2-2 TRBV11-2 -
TGTGCCAGCAGTGAACCGGGGGGGGGCGACGGCACTGAAGCTTTCTTT CASSEPGGGDGTEAFF - TRBJ1-1 TRBV6-1 -
TGCAGCGTTGTTCGCGGGAGCCCCTCCTCCTACGAGCAGTACTTC CSVVRGSPSSYEQYF TRBD2 TRBJ2-7 TRBV29-1 -
TGTGCCAGCAGCGCCAGGGGGTGGGATTGGACTGAAGCTTTCTTT CASSARGWDWTEAFF TRBD1 TRBJ1-1 TRBV9 -
TGTGCCATCAGTGACCCCGGCCAGGGCTACGAGCAGTACTTC CAISDPGQGYEQYF - TRBJ2-7 TRBV10-3 -
TGTGCCAGCAGCTTTTCTCCGACAGGGGGAACCTACGAGCAGTACTTC CASSFSPTGGTYEQYF TRBD1 TRBJ2-7 TRBV5-5 -
TGTGCCAGCCGTGGTGCGGAGGGAGTCGAGCAGTACTTC CASRGAEGVEQYF - TRBJ2-7 TRBV7-8 once
TGTGCCAGCAGTCTTCTAGCGGGAGCAAGCAACAATGAGCAGTTCTTC CASSLLAGASNNEQFF TRBD2 TRBJ2-1 TRBV28 -
TGTGCCAGCAGTGTGTGGGTAACTGGGGCCAACGTCCTGACTTTC CASSVWVTGANVLTF - TRBJ2-6 TRBV28 once